This TCR beta chain was identified in a study of shared clonotypes between healthy human individuals. Across the study: For every donor, three CD4 naive, three CD4 memory, two CD8 naive and one CD8 memory plates were used. Overall study results and limits: In having few donors, the study represented limited genetic and exposure-history diversity. Sharing of clonotypes among donors was expected to vary with sequencing depth.

Comments on this clone: Its antigen is as yet unknown.

Measured with immunoSEQ multiplex PCR; TCRdb has only the in-frame clones, and not every one. The sample yields roughly 2.2 million clones, 85% to 95% seen once. CDR3 length equals 14 residues. With 6 bases removed from V and 3 bases from J, the gap between germline ends came to 12 bases. The germline CDR1 and CDR2 sequences are MDHEN and SYDVKM. A CD45RA+ naive subset and a CD45RA-negative memory subset were split from CD4+ cells. This receptor was obtained from a man aged 18 to 30 in good health. Some clones in this sample may be carry-over from other donors' samples. V is TRBV28 and J is TRBJ2-4; D remains unclear. Source material: naive CD4+ T cells from PBMCs. Subset denoted: CD45RA+ positively selected. The CDR3 DNA reads TGTGCCAGCAGCGATAGCCTTGGCAAAAACATTCAGTACTTC. It translates to CASSDSLGKNIQYF.